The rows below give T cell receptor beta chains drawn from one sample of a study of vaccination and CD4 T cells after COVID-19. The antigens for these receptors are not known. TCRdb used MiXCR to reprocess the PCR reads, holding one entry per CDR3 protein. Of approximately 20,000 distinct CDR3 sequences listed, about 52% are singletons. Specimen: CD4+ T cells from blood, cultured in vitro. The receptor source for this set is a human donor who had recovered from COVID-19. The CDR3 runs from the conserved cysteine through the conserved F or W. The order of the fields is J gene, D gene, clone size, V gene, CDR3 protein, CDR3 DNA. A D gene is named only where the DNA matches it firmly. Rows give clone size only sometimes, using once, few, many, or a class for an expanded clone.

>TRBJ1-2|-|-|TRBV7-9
CASSLGAGQGYTF
TGTGCCAGCAGCTTAGGGGCCGGGCAGGGCTACACCTTC
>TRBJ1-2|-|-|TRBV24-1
CATSDSRAPRVLGYTF
TGTGCCACCAGTGATTCCCGGGCCCCCCGGGTTTTAGGCTACACCTTC
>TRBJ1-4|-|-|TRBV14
CASSQVGGSGEKLFF
TGTGCCAGCAGCCAAGTCGGGGGGTCCGGTGAAAAACTGTTTTTT
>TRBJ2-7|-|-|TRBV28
CATHRPDLYEQYF
TGTGCCACCCACCGACCCGACCTCTACGAGCAGTACTTC
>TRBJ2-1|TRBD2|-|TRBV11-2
CASSRTSGVHNEQFF
TGTGCCAGCAGCAGGACTAGCGGGGTACACAATGAGCAGTTCTTC
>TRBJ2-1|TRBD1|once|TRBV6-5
CASSYRDRGYEQFF
TGTGCCAGCAGTTACCGGGACAGGGGGTATGAGCAGTTCTTC
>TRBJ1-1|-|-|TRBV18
CASSLSLVFEAFF
TGTGCCAGCTCACTATCCCTAGTTTTTGAAGCTTTCTTT
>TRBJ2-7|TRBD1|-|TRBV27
CASSPRTGTAYEQYF
TGTGCCAGCAGTCCTAGGACAGGGACGGCCTACGAGCAGTACTTC
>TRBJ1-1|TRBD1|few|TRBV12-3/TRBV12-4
CASSYRDRGNTEAFF
TGTGCCAGCAGTTATAGGGACAGGGGGAACACTGAAGCTTTCTTT
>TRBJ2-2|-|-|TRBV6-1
CASSEAWRVAGGGELFF
TGTGCCAGCAGTGAAGCTTGGCGGGTGGCGGGCGGGGGGGAGCTGTTTTTT
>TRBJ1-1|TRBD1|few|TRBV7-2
CASSHDRGRTEAFF
TGTGCCAGCAGCCACGACAGGGGGCGTACTGAAGCTTTCTTT
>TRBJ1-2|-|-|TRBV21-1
CASSKDRGLYYGYTF
TGTGCCAGCAGCAAAGACAGGGGGCTTTACTATGGCTACACCTTC
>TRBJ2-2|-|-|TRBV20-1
CSATPAVNTGELFF
TGCAGTGCCACCCCAGCGGTGAACACCGGGGAGCTGTTTTTT
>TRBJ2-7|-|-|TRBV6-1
CATSGWTNYPSGYEQYF
TGTGCCACCAGTGGTTGGACCAACTACCCTTCGGGATACGAGCAGTACTTC
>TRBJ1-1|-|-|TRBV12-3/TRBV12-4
CASRLGGGTQNTEAFF
TGTGCCAGTAGATTGGGAGGCGGGACACAGAACACTGAAGCTTTCTTT
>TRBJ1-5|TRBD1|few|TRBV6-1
CASRTTTGDNQPQHF
TGTGCCAGCCGTACCACGACAGGGGACAATCAGCCCCAGCATTTT
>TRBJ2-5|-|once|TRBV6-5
CASSYHRSRQERETQYF
TGTGCCAGCAGTTACCATCGATCCAGGCAGGAGCGGGAGACCCAGTACTTC
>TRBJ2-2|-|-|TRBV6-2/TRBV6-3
CASSLARVVGSGELFF
TGTGCCAGCAGTTTAGCACGCGTTGTAGGGTCCGGGGAGCTGTTTTTT
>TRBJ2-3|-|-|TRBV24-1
CATSDLGELTDTQYF
TGTGCCACCAGTGATTTGGGGGAACTCACAGATACGCAGTATTTT
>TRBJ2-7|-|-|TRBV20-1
CSARGVGPYEQYF
TGCAGTGCTAGAGGGGTTGGGCCCTACGAGCAGTACTTC
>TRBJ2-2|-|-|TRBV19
CASIGRGTGELFF
TGTGCCAGTATCGGCCGAGGGACCGGGGAGCTGTTTTTT
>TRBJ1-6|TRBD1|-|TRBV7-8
CASSLDRGLDNSPLHF
TGTGCCAGCAGCCTCGACAGGGGGCTGGATAATTCACCCCTCCACTTT
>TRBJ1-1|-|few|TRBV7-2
CASSLLRGMNTEAFF
TGTGCCAGCAGCTTATTACGGGGGATGAACACTGAAGCTTTCTTT
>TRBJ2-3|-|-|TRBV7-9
CASSSRLSTDTQYF
TGTGCCAGCAGCTCAAGACTGAGTACAGATACGCAGTATTTT
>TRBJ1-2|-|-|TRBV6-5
CASSFTGPTGYGYTF
TGTGCCAGCAGTTTCACAGGCCCCACAGGCTATGGCTACACCTTC
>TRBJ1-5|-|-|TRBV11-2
CASSPKEGWGQPQHF
TGTGCCAGCAGCCCGAAGGAGGGCTGGGGTCAGCCCCAGCATTTT
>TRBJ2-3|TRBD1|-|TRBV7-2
CASSFGTGRSDTQYF
TGTGCCAGCAGCTTCGGGACAGGGCGGTCAGATACGCAGTATTTT
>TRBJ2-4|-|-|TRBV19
CASSPRERVGNIQYF
TGTGCCAGTAGTCCCCGGGAAAGGGTGGGGAACATTCAGTACTTC
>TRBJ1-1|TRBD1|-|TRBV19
CASSHRGRSEAFF
TGTGCCAGTAGTCACAGGGGAAGATCTGAAGCTTTCTTT
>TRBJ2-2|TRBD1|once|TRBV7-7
CASSSGGNTGELFF
TGTGCCAGCAGCTCAGGGGGAAACACCGGGGAGCTGTTTTTT
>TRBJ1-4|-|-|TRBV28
CASSLNPWREKLFF
TGTGCCAGCAGTTTAAACCCATGGCGTGAAAAACTGTTTTTT
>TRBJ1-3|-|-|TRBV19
CASTKDRDSGNTIYF
TGTGCCAGTACCAAAGACCGTGACTCTGGAAACACCATATATTTT
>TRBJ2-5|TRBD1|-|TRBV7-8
CASSPNTGGGETQYF
TGTGCCAGCAGCCCGAATACAGGGGGCGGGGAGACCCAGTACTTC
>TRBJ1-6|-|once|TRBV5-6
CASSLSAGLRDSPLHF
TGTGCCAGCAGCTTGAGCGCAGGGCTTCGAGATTCACCCCTCCACTTT
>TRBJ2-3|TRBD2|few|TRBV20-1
CSARRPGLAGDTQYF
TGCAGTGCTAGGCGCCCGGGACTAGCGGGCGATACGCAGTATTTT
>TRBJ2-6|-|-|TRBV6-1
CASSEQGPGANVLTF
TGTGCCAGCAGTGAACAGGGGCCCGGGGCCAACGTCCTGACTTTC
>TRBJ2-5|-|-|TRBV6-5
CASSYPVGGAHQETQYF
TGTGCCAGCAGTTACCCGGTAGGGGGGGCGCACCAAGAGACCCAGTACTTC
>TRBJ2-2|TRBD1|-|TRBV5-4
CASSLAGGGVTGELFF
TGTGCCAGCAGCTTGGCAGGGGGCGGCGTCACCGGGGAGCTGTTTTTT
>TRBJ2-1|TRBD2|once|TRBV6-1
CASDDIAGPYNEQFF
TGTGCCAGCGATGACATAGCGGGACCCTACAATGAGCAGTTCTTC
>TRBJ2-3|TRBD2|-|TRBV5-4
CASSLALAGEPQYF
TGTGCCAGCAGCTTGGCACTAGCGGGAGAACCGCAGTATTTT
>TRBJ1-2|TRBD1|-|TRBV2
CASATGAYGYTF
TGTGCCAGCGCGACAGGGGCATATGGCTACACCTTC
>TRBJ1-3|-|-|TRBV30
CALSSRNTIYF
TGTGCCCTCAGTTCTAGAAACACCATATATTTT
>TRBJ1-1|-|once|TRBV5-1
CASSLGQKNTEAFF
TGCGCCAGCAGCTTGGGGCAAAAGAACACTGAAGCTTTCTTT
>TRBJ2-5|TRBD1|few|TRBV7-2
CASSRGQGETQYF
TGTGCCAGCAGCCGAGGACAGGGGGAGACCCAGTACTTC
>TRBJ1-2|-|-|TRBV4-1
CASSQGWSPDGYTF
TGCGCCAGCAGCCAAGGTTGGAGCCCTGATGGCTACACCTTC
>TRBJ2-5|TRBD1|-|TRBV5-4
CASSPRDSSQETQYF
TGTGCCAGCAGCCCTCGGGACAGCTCCCAAGAGACCCAGTACTTC
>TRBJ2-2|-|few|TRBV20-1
CSASSTGELFF
TGCAGTGCTAGTAGCACCGGGGAGCTGTTTTTT
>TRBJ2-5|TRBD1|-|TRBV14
CASRLGQGKWETQYF
TGTGCCAGCAGACTGGGACAGGGTAAATGGGAGACCCAGTACTTC
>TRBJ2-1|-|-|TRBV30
CAWRTLSSYNEQFF
TGTGCCTGGAGGACCCTAAGCTCCTACAATGAGCAGTTCTTC
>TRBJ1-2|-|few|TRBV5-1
CASSAETGYGYTF
TGCGCCAGCAGCGCGGAAACCGGCTATGGCTACACCTTC
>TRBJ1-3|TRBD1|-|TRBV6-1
CASRKDRALGNTIYF
TGTGCCAGCAGGAAGGACAGGGCCCTTGGAAACACCATATATTTT
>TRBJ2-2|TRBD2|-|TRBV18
CASSPMGLVGTGQLFF
TGTGCCAGCTCACCTATGGGACTAGTAGGTACCGGGCAGCTGTTTTTT